The 18 T cell receptor beta chains presented below share a single source sample, sequenced in a study of blood T cell repertoires in COVID-19. The protocol was immunoSEQ multiplex PCR, while the TCRdb copy is restricted to in-frame clones and leaves out a portion. The repertoire holds fewer than 70,000 clones, with about 79% as singletons. Sequences were obtained from peripheral blood. The receptors stem from a woman in her sixties with acute or convalescent COVID-19.

V usage is TRBV5-1 and J usage is TRBJ2-7; D possibly corresponds to TRBD1 (6 bases). V dropped 3 bases and J dropped 2 bases, with 18 bases sitting between them. The germline V gene has CDR1 SGHRS and CDR2 YFSETQ. The CDR3 covers 16 residues. CDR3 coding DNA: TGCGCCAGCAGCTCGGGGAGACAGGCGATTGCCTACGAGCAGTACTTC. It encodes CASSSGRQAIAYEQYF.

This clone was seen only a few times. This rearrangement joins TRBV10-3 to TRBJ1-1, with D possibly TRBD1 on 6 matching bases. V gave up 6 bases and J gave up 3 bases, with 17 bases separating them. The CDR3 spans 15 residues. Germline CDR1 ENHRY, CDR2 SYGVKD. CDR3 residues: CAIRAVTGTDTEAFF. In nucleotides, the CDR3 is TGTGCCATCAGGGCTGTTACAGGGACGGACACTGAAGCTTTCTTT.

The V and J genes are TRBV19 and TRBJ1-2, with TRBD1 matching over 7 bases. The CDR3 has 12 amino acids. The V gene end was trimmed by 4 bases and the J gene end by 8 bases; junction bases not matched to a gene: 4. Germline CDR1 is LNHDA and CDR2 is SQIVND (reference sequence). In DNA form, the CDR3 reads TGTGCCAGTAGTAAAGTAGGGGGCGGCTACACCTTC. Its protein is CASSKVGGGYTF.

The rearrangement links TRBV7-8 to TRBJ2-3, with D possibly TRBD1 on 6 matching bases. Trimming stripped 1 base from V and 2 bases from J, with 10 bases between. The CDR3 is 15 amino acids. Germline V gene data show CDR1 as SGHVS and CDR2 as FQNEAQ. The CDR3 nucleotides are TGTGCCAGCAGCTTAGTTGACAGGTTCACAGATACGCAGTATTTT. It is translated as CASSLVDRFTDTQYF.

The genes are TRBV9 and TRBJ2-1, with 11 bases identical to TRBD2. The CDR3 runs 16 residues. Germline trimming cut 3 bases from V and 8 bases from J; bases unmatched to any gene: 10. From germline, CDR1 is SGDLS and CDR2 YYNGEE. For the CDR3, the DNA is TGTGCCAGCAGCGCCCCACTAGCGGGGGAGAACGATGAGCAGTTCTTC. Protein product: CASSAPLAGENDEQFF.

This clone has just a few counts. The chain joins TRBV12-5 to TRBJ1-5, with 8 bases that match TRBD1. Germline V lookup: CDR1 LGHNT, CDR2 FRNRAP. V trimming: 5 bases; J trimming: 0 bases; junction bases outside the gene matches: 6. The CDR3 loop spans 16 amino acids. This CDR3 is CASGPGQGLSNQPQHF. The DNA of the CDR3 is TGTGCTAGTGGTCCAGGACAGGGCCTTAGCAATCAGCCCCAGCATTTT.

The rearrangement joins TRBV19 to TRBJ1-2; D is uncertain. The CDR3 is made up of 13 amino acids. Germline CDR1 reads LNHDA; CDR2 reads SQIVND (reference sequence). The germline V and J ends were trimmed by 5 bases and 2 bases, with 9 bases remaining between them. The CDR3 region is CASSPGRNYGYTF. In DNA form, the CDR3 reads TGTGCCAGTAGTCCGGGAAGAAACTATGGCTACACCTTC. The complete variable domain, with remaining parts taken from reference TRBV19 and TRBJ1-2, reads DGGITQSPKYLFRKEGQNVTLSCEQNLNHDAMYWYRQDPGQGLRLIYYSQIVNDFQKGDIAEGYSVSREKKESFPLTVTSAQKNPTAFYLCASSPGRNYGYTFGSGTRLTVV.

The chain couples TRBV9 to TRBJ2-7; D perhaps matches TRBD1 (6 bases). V was cut by 0 bases and J by 2 bases, with 12 bases left in between. Germline lookup yields CDR1 SGDLS and CDR2 YYNGEE. There are 15 residues in the CDR3. CDR3 nucleotide sequence: TGTGCCAGCAGCGTAGTTCCAGGGGATACCTACGAGCAGTACTTC. Its protein product is CASSVVPGDTYEQYF.

The genes are TRBV9 and TRBJ1-2, with D maybe TRBD1 (6 bases). Trimming cost V 7 bases and J 3 bases, with 10 bases left between them. Germline CDR1 is SGDLS and CDR2 is YYNGEE. The CDR3 has 12 residues. The CDR3 spells CASEGDDYGYTF. CDR3 nucleotides: TGTGCCAGCGAGGGGGACGACTATGGCTACACCTTC.

By sample fraction, this clone is medium-sized. J is TRBJ1-6 and V is TRBV11-2; the match to TRBD1 covers 10 bases. The CDR3 totals 14 residues. After removal of 4 bases from V and 6 bases from J, the junction contained 0 bases not matched to a gene. Germline CDR1 and CDR2: SGHAT and FQNNGV. The CDR3 sequence is CASSWTGGNSPLHF. CDR3 sequence (DNA): TGTGCCAGCAGCTGGACAGGGGGTAATTCACCCCTCCACTTT.

The V gene is TRBV5-4, the J gene TRBJ1-1; 7 positions match TRBD1. CDR3 length: 13 amino acids. V shed 3 bases, J shed 11 bases, and the junction held 10 bases outside the gene matches. The germline V gene encodes CDR1 SGHNT and CDR2 YYREEE (reference sequence). The CDR3 bases are TGTGCCAGCAGCTCAACAGGGGCGGCGGTCGCTTTCTTT. Encoded protein: CASSSTGAAVAFF.

The genes are TRBV7-2 and TRBJ2-1; 11 nucleotides agree with TRBD2. The germline V gene encodes CDR1 SGHTA and CDR2 FQGNSA. The CDR3 runs to 15 residues. The junction had 2 bases not matched to a gene; V was cut back by 2 bases and J by 5 bases. CDR3 in amino acids: CASSLLAGGHNEQFF. The CDR3 DNA follows: TGTGCCAGCAGCTTACTAGCGGGGGGCCACAATGAGCAGTTCTTC.

V gene TRBV29-1 combines with J gene TRBJ2-3, with 8 bases identical to TRBD2. Germline loops: CDR1 SQVTM, CDR2 ANQGSEA. J gave up 1 base and V 6 bases, and 6 bases lay outside the gene matches. The length of the CDR3 is 14 residues. The chain's CDR3 is CSVRGVGGTDTQYF. The DNA for the CDR3 is TGCAGCGTGCGGGGGGTAGGGGGCACAGATACGCAGTATTTT.

The chain employs TRBV19 and TRBJ1-2; D unclear. The CDR3 has 16 amino acids. V was shortened by 4 bases and J by 6 bases, with 21 bases between the two germline ends. CDR1 is LNHDA, CDR2 SQIVND, per germline (reference sequence). The chain's CDR3 is CASSNTFRDYTNGYTF. CDR3 coding DNA: TGTGCCAGTAGTAACACCTTCAGAGACTACACCAATGGCTACACCTTC.

This chain connects TRBV7-9 to TRBJ1-4; D not certain. V was trimmed by 4 bases and J by 11 bases, leaving 23 bases between them. This CDR3 region has 16 residues. Germline V gives CDR1 SEHNR, CDR2 FQNEAQ (reference sequence). CDR3 bases: TGTGCCAGCAGCTCTACCAGGCGGCAGGAGGGCGGTAAACTGTTTTTT. This translates into CASSSTRRQEGGKLFF.

The chain recombines TRBV5-8 with TRBJ1-6, with D unresolved. V dropped 4 bases and J dropped 0 bases, with 8 bases sitting between them. Germline loops: CDR1 SGHTS, CDR2 YDEGEE. CDR3 length: 15 residues. The CDR3 here is CASSPRSSYNSPLHF. The CDR3, as DNA: TGTGCCAGCAGCCCGAGAAGCTCCTATAATTCACCCCTCCACTTT.

This clone was detected only a few times. The rearrangement uses TRBV6-5 and TRBJ1-4, with D possibly matching TRBD1 (5 bases). CDR3 length: 13 amino acids. V shed 11 bases and J shed 4 bases, with 14 bases lying between them. Germline loops: CDR1 MNHEY, CDR2 SVGAGI. This CDR3 reads CASARGNNEKLFF. The CDR3, as DNA: TGTGCCTCTGCCCGGGGGAATAATGAAAAACTGTTTTTT.

The chain has TRBV3-1 (or the pseudogene TRBV3-2) and TRBJ1-5; 9 bases align to TRBD1. The J segment lost 4 bases and the V segment lost 5 bases, leaving 0 bases of the junction unmatched. Germline assignment: CDR1 LGHDT and CDR2 YNNKEL (reference sequence). The CDR3 consists of 13 residues. CDR3 region: CASSGTGNQPQHF. The CDR3 region has the DNA TGTGCCAGCAGCGGGACAGGGAATCAGCCCCAGCATTTT.